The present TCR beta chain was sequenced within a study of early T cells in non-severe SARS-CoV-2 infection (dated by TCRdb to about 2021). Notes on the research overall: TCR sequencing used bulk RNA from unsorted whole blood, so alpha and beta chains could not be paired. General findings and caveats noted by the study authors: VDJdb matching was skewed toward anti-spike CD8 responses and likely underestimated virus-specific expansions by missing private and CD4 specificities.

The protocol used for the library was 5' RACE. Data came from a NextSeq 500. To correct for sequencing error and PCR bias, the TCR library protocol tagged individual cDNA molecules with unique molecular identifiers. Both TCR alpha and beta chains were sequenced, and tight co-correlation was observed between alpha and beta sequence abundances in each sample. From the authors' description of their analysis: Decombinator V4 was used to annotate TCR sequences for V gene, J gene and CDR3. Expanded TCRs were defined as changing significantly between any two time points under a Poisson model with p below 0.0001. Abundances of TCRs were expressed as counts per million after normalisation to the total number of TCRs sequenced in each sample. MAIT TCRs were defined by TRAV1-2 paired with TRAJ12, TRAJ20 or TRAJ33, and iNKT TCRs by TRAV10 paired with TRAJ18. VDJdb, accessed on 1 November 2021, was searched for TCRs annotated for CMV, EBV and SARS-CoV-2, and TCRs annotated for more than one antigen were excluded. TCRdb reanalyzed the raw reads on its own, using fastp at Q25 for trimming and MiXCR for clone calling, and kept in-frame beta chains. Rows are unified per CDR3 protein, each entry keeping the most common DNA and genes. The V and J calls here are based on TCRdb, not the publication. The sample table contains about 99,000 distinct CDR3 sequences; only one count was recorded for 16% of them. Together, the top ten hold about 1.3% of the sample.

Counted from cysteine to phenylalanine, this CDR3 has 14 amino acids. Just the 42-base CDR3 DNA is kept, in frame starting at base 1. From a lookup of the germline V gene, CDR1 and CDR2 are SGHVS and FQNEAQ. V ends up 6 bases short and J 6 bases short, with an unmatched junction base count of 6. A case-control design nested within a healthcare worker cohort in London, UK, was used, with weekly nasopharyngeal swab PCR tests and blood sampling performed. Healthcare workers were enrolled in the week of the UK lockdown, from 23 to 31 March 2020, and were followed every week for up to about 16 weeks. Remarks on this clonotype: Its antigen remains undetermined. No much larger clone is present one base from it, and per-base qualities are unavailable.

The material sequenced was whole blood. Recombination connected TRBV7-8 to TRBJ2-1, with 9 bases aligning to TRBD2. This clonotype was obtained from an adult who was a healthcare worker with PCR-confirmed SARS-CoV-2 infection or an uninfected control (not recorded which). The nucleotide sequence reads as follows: TGTGCCAGCAGGGGACTAGCTCCCTCCAATGAGCAGTTCTTC. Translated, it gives CASRGLAPSNEQFF. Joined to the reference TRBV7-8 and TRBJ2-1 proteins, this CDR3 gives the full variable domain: GAGVSQSPRYKVAKRGQDVALRCDPISGHVSLFWYQQALGQGPEFLTYFQNEAQLDKSGLPSDRFFAERPEGSVSTLKIQRTQQEDSAVYLCASRGLAPSNEQFFGPGTRLTVL.